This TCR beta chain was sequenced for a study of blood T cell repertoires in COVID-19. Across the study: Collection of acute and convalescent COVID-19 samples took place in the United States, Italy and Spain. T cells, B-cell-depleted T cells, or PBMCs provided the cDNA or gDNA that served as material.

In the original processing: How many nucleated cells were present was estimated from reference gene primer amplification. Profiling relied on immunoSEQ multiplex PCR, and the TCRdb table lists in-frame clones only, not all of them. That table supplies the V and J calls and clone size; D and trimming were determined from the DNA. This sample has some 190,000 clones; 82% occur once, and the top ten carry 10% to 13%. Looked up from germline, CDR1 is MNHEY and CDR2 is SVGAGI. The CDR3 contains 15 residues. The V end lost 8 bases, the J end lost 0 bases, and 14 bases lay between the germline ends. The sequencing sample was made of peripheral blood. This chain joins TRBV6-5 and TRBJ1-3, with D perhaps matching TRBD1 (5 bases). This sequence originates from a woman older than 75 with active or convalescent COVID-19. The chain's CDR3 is CASGGGLLSGNTIYF. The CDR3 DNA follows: TGTGCCAGCGGGGGGGGGTTACTCTCTGGAAACACCATATATTTT.